This T cell receptor beta chain originates from a study of blood T cell repertoires in COVID-19 (dated by TCRdb to about 2020). About the full investigation: The collaborator samples originated in the United States, Italy and Spain and spanned the acute and convalescent phases of COVID-19. The material from the prospective study consisted of cDNA or gDNA derived from T cells, B-cell-depleted T cells, or PBMCs. The dataset comprised deeply sampled blood TCRbeta repertoires from subjects exposed to, actively infected with, or recovered from COVID-19. A freely available public database, intended as a resource for researchers studying the immune response to SARS-CoV-2, is where the repertoires were released. Samples came from the ongoing ImmuneRACE study (first 160 participants) plus 1,254 subjects from 6 global collaborators. A de-identified subject ID, COVID-19 status, age in years and sex were almost always included in the sample metadata. HLA class I and class II types, where available, came from metadata supplied by the sample provider rather than from assay-based typing. Overall study results and their limits: How much clinical and demographic metadata was included differed by source and by participant, and the metadata was provided uncurated.

Samples from volunteer blood donors who had recovered from COVID-19 were contributed by a second Seattle source. The collaborating institutions used their own protocols to collect whole blood in K2EDTA tubes. For TCRbeta analysis, collaborators shipped samples as frozen whole blood, isolated PBMCs, or DNA extracted from either of those sample types. The immunoSEQ Assay, a bias-controlled multiplex PCR, was used to amplify TCRbeta CDR3 regions from genomic DNA. On the study's bioinformatics: The number of nucleated cells in each sample was estimated by amplification of reference gene primers within the assay. Sequence reads were collapsed and filtered to measure the absolute abundance of every unique TCRbeta CDR3 rearrangement. For each sample, productive Simpson clonality was calculated by taking the square root of Simpson's diversity index across productive rearrangements. TCRdb provides this immuneACCESS table in a form limited to in-frame rearrangements. Some clones are lacking; in checked studies, under half of them reflect an unresolved V gene, and why the rest are absent is not known. The DNA was the basis for D and trimming; V, J and clone size are from that table. The sample table lists some 230,000 clones, approximately 85% of them with a count of one. Of the sample, 2.9% is held by the ten largest clones.

This clone appeared once. The specificity of this receptor is unknown. No much larger clone is present one base from it, and per-base qualities are unavailable. The germline V gene (reference sequence) sets CDR1 to LGHDT and CDR2 to YNNKEL. Inclusive of the bounding cysteine and phenylalanine, the CDR3 is 16 residues long. Only the CDR3 DNA is retained, 48 bases long and in frame from the first base. Compared with germline, V lacks 5 bases and J lacks 5 bases; bases without a gene match: 5. The specimen sequenced was peripheral blood. The sequence joins TRBV3-1 (or the pseudogene TRBV3-2) to TRBJ2-3, with 15 bases aligning to TRBD2. The receptor was derived from a man aged 45-65 years who had recovered from COVID-19. The CDR3 here reads CASSKGLAGGRDTQYF. Here is the DNA: TGTGCCAGCAGCAAGGGACTAGCGGGAGGAAGAGATACGCAGTATTTT.